This passage covers 8 T cell receptor beta chains from one sample sequenced in a study of graft-versus-host responses after intestinal transplantation. No antigen has been identified for these receptors. Clones were read by immunoSEQ multiplex PCR, and TCRdb kept only the in-frame ones, dropping some. Here the sample spans 85,000 to 90,000 clones, about nine tenths being singletons. The sample consisted of unstimulated CD4+ T cells sorted from spleen or lymph node cells, taken before intestinal transplant. Every receptor here comes from a human donor who received an intestinal transplant.

The chain joins TRBV9 to TRBJ2-5; possible D gene TRBD2, 6 bases. Germline-derived CDR1 and CDR2 are SGDLS and YYNGEE. V shed 4 bases and J shed 2 bases, with 15 bases lying between them. CDR3 length equals 15 residues. The CDR3 DNA is TGTGCCAGCAGCCCCCGCGGGGCGTTGCAAGAGACCCAGTACTTC. Its translation: CASSPRGALQETQYF.

V gene TRBV6-1 combines with J gene TRBJ2-7; the D gene is possibly TRBD1 (6 bases). The CDR3 has 13 residues. Germline values: CDR1 MNHNS, CDR2 SASEGT. V dropped 6 bases and J dropped 4 bases, with 13 bases sitting between them. The CDR3 DNA sequence: TGTGCCAGCAGCCTTGGGGACATTTACGAGCAGTACTTC. Its protein product is CASSLGDIYEQYF.

The chain joins TRBV6-6 to TRBJ2-5; TRBD2 matches 14 bases. This CDR3 is 15 amino acids long. After removal of 4 bases from V and 6 bases from J, the junction contained 4 bases not matched to a gene. The germline CDR1 and CDR2 sequences are MNHNY and SVGAGI (reference sequence). The CDR3 DNA reads as TGTGCCAGCAGTTCCGGGACTAGCGGGGGACAGACCCAGTACTTC. Its protein is CASSSGTSGGQTQYF.

The chain combines TRBV2 with TRBJ1-4; possible D gene TRBD1, 6 bases. The CDR3 sequence is 13 residues long. Trimming removed 8 bases from V and 3 bases from J, with 10 bases in between. CDR1 and CDR2 from the germline V gene are SNHLY and FYNNEI. The CDR3 protein is CASLRTANEKLFF. The CDR3 nucleotides are TGTGCCAGCTTGCGGACAGCTAATGAAAAACTGTTTTTT.

The V gene is TRBV4-1, the J gene TRBJ2-7; D possibly corresponds to TRBD2 (6 bases). CDR1 and CDR2 (germline): MGHRA, YSYEKL. V was pared by 0 bases and J by 4 bases, with 16 bases between. There are 16 residues in the CDR3. Here the CDR3 reads CASSQDRGVRVYEQYF. CDR3 in DNA: TGCGCCAGCAGCCAAGATCGCGGGGTAAGGGTTTACGAGCAGTACTTC.

V and J are TRBV7-2 and TRBJ2-1; TRBD2 aligns across 11 bases. Trimming at V came to 5 bases and at J to 10 bases, leaving 7 bases not matched to a gene. CDR1 is SGHTA, CDR2 FQGNSA, per germline. CDR3 length: 14 residues. This chain's CDR3 is CASSISGGAGEQFF. Written as DNA, the CDR3 is TGTGCCAGCAGCATTAGCGGGGGGGCGGGGGAGCAGTTCTTC.

The J gene is TRBJ1-1, the V gene TRBV18; the match to TRBD1 covers 7 bases. The V gene's germline CDR1 is KGHSH and CDR2 LQKENI. V dropped 0 bases and J dropped 9; count of bases not matched to a gene: 1. The CDR3 is 12 residues long. CDR3 sequence reads: CASSPPTGQAFF. In DNA form, the CDR3 reads TGTGCCAGCTCACCACCGACAGGGCAAGCTTTCTTT.

The chain carries TRBV7-9 and TRBJ2-3, with TRBD2 identical over 10 bases. After removal of 1 base from V and 4 bases from J, the junction contained 8 bases not matched to a gene. This CDR3 has 17 amino acids. Germline CDR1 and CDR2: SEHNR and FQNEAQ (reference sequence). CDR3 region: CASSLVPGLALPDTQYF. The CDR3 nucleotides read TGTGCCAGCAGCTTAGTTCCGGGACTAGCGCTGCCAGATACGCAGTATTTT.